This T cell receptor (beta chain) was sequenced in a study of T cells after yellow fever vaccination. This clonotype showed up just a few times. TCRdb processed the 5' RACE reads anew with MiXCR; each CDR3 protein has one entry. Here the sample spans about 350,000 distinct CDR3 sequences, roughly 4.3% being singletons. The CDR3 totals 19 residues. Trimming at V came to 3 bases and at J to 1 base, leaving 8 bases not matched to a gene. From germline, CDR1 is SGHTA and CDR2 FQGNSA. Specimen: PBMCs, collected 5 days after the yellow fever booster vaccination. The chain uses TRBV7-2 and TRBJ2-3, with 15 bases aligning to TRBD2. The TCR was taken from a man between 18 and 35 years old who received the YFV17D yellow fever vaccine. In DNA, the CDR3 is TGTGCCAGCAGCTTCGGGACTAGCGGGGGGAACCTTGGCACAGATACGCAGTATTTT. This gives the protein CASSFGTSGGNLGTDTQYF.